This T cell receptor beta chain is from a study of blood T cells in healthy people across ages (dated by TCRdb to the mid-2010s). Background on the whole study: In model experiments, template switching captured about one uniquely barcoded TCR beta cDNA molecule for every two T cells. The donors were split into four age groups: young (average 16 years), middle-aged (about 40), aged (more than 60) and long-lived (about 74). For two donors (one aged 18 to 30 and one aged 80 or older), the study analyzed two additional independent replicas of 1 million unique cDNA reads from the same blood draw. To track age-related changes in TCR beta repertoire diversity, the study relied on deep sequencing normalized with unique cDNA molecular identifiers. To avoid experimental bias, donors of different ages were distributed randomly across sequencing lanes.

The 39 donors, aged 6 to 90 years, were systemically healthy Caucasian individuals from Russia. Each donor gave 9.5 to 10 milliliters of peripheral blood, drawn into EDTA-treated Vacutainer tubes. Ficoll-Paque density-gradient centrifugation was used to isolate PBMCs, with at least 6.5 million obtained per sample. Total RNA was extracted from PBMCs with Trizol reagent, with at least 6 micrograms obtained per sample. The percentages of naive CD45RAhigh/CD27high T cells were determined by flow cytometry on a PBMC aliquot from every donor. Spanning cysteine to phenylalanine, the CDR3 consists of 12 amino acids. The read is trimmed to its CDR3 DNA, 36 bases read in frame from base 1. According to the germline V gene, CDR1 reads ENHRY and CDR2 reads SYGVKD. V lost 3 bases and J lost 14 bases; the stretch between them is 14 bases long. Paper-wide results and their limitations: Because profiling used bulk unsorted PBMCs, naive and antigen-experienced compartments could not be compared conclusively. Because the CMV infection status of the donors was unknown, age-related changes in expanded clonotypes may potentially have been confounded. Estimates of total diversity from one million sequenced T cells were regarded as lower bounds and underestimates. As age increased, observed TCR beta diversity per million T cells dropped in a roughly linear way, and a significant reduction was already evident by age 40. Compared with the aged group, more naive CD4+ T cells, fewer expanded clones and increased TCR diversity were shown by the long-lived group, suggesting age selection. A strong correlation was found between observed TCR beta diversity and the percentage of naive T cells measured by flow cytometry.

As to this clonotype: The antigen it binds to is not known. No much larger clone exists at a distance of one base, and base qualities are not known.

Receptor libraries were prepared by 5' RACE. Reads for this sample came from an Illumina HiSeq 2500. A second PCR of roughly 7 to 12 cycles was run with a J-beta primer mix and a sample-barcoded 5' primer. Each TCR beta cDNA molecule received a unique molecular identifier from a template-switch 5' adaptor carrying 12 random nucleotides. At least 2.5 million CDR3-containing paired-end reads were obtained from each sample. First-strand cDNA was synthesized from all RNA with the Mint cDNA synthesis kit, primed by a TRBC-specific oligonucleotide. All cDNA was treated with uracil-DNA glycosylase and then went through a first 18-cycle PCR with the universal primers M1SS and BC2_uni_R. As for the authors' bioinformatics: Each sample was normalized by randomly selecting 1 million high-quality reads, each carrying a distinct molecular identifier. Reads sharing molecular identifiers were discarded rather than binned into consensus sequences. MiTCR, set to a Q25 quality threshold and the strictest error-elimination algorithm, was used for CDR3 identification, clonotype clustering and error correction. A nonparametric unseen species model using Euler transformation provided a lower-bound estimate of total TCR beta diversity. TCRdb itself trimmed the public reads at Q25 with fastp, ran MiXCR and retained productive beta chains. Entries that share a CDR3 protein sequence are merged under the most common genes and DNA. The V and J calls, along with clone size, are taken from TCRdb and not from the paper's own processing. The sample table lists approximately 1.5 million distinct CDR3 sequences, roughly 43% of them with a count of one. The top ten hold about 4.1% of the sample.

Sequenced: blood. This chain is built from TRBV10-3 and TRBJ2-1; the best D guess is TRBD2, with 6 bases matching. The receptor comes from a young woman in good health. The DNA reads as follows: TGTGCCATCAGTGACGGGGACTGGGTTGAGTTCTTC. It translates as CAISDGDWVEFF.